Presented here are 21 T cell receptor beta chains from one specimen sequenced in a study of cytomegalovirus exposure and HLA in healthy donors. Both 60 Vbeta primers and 13 Jbeta primers went into the PCR. TCRdb keeps only in-frame clones here, not all; method: immunoSEQ multiplex PCR. Of 170,000 or so clones in the sample, approximately 84% were seen once. Sequences were obtained from PBMCs. These receptors all stem from a woman between 45 and 65 years old in good health and CMV-seropositive.

The rearrangement uses TRBV7-3 and TRBJ2-2, with TRBD1 matching 8 bases. The CDR3 covers 16 residues. Germline lookup yields CDR1 SGHTA and CDR2 FQGTGA. Germline trimming cut 3 bases from V and 2 bases from J; bases unmatched to any gene: 5. CDR3 nucleotide sequence: TGTGCCAGCAGCTTGTTCGGGACAGGAAACACCGGGGAGCTGTTTTTT. Translated: CASSLFGTGNTGELFF. Full variable domain (rest looked up from reference TRBV7-3 and TRBJ2-2): GAGVSQTPSNKVTEKGKYVELRCDPISGHTALYWYRQSLGQGPEFLIYFQGTGAADDSGLPNDRFFAVRPEGSVSTLKIQRTERGDSAVYLCASSLFGTGNTGELFFGEGSRLTVL.

The chain has TRBV28 and TRBJ2-1, with TRBD2 matching over 7 bases. Per germline, CDR1 MDHEN and CDR2 SYDVKM. V lost 9 bases, J lost 0 bases, and 5 bases stayed unmatched. The CDR3 totals 14 residues. CDR3 DNA: TGTGCCAGTGCACCGGGGGGCTCCTACAATGAGCAGTTCTTC. It is translated as CASAPGGSYNEQFF.

The CDR3 protein is CASSYQQGSSTDTQYF. CDR3 nucleotides: TGTGCCAGCAGTTACCAACAGGGCAGTAGCACAGATACGCAGTATTTT. The J gene is TRBJ2-3, the V gene TRBV6-5; a possible D gene is TRBD1 (6 bases). Deletions cut 2 bases from V and 0 bases from J, with 12 bases between. The CDR3 contains 16 residues. CDR1 is MNHEY, CDR2 SVGAGI, per germline.

This clone was found once. The chain joins TRBV19 to TRBJ2-1; D is ambiguous. This CDR3 comprises 13 residues. Germline V gives CDR1 LNHDA, CDR2 SQIVND (reference sequence). Trimming left V 6 bases short and J 6 bases short, with 12 bases between. CDR3 coding DNA: TGTGCCAGTAGCTCAGTCTCTGGCAATGAGCAGTTCTTC. Translated, it gives CASSSVSGNEQFF.

The chain recombines TRBV5-4 with TRBJ2-2; tentatively, D is TRBD2 (6 bases). Germline CDR1 is SGHNT and CDR2 is YYREEE (reference sequence). V was clipped by 4 bases and J by 5 bases, with 15 bases between them. This CDR3 is built from 15 residues. The DNA of the CDR3 is TGTGCCAGCAGCCCGGCCGGGGGAGGAACCGGGGAGCTGTTTTTT. It is translated as CASSPAGGGTGELFF.

The CDR3, as DNA: TGTGCCAGCAGCTTGCTCGCGGGTAAAACCGGGGAGCTGTTTTTT. Translated: CASSLLAGKTGELFF. The V gene is TRBV11-2, the J gene TRBJ2-2, with a possible D match to TRBD2 (5 bases). The CDR3 runs 15 residues. CDR1 and CDR2 (germline): SGHAT, FQNNGV. Trimming took off 3 bases at V and 5 bases at J, with 13 bases between the two ends.

The gene calls are TRBV29-1 and TRBJ1-1; 8 nucleotides match TRBD1. V dropped 5 bases and J dropped 4; count of bases not matched to a gene: 3. CDR3 length equals 12 residues. Germline assignment: CDR1 SQVTM and CDR2 ANQGSEA. This CDR3 reads CSVLTGVTEAFF. The CDR3 nucleotides read TGCAGCGTTTTGACAGGGGTCACTGAAGCTTTCTTT.

J is TRBJ2-3 and V is TRBV18, with D maybe TRBD2 (5 bases). This CDR3 is 17 amino acids long. Germline V lookup: CDR1 KGHSH, CDR2 LQKENI. The V and J ends lost 3 bases and 1 base respectively, with 17 bases between them. In DNA form, the CDR3 reads TGTGCCAGCTCACCCCGGCCCTTACTAGATGGCACAGATACGCAGTATTTT. Amino acids: CASSPRPLLDGTDTQYF.

The CDR3 region is CASSLGGTTLDTQYF. CDR3 DNA: TGTGCCAGCAGCTTGGGGGGGACTACCCTAGATACGCAGTATTTT. The J gene is TRBJ2-3, the V gene TRBV5-4, with 7 bases fitting TRBD2. Looked up from germline, CDR1 is SGHNT and CDR2 is YYREEE (reference sequence). The CDR3 covers 15 residues. V shed 0 bases, J shed 5 bases, and the junction held 6 bases outside the gene matches.

V gene TRBV5-4 combines with J gene TRBJ1-1; D unclear. CDR1 is SGHNT, CDR2 YYREEE, per germline (reference sequence). With 1 base removed from V and 4 bases from J, the gap between germline ends came to 14 bases. The CDR3 has 15 residues. CDR3 loop: CASSLPQVDGTEAFF. The CDR3 DNA is TGTGCCAGCAGCTTGCCTCAGGTTGACGGCACTGAAGCTTTCTTT.

The chain links TRBV7-9 to TRBJ2-1; TRBD2 is a possible D gene (5 bases). The CDR3 is 13 amino acids. The V and J ends lost 4 bases and 2 bases respectively, with 6 bases between them. In germline, CDR1 is SEHNR, CDR2 FQNEAQ (reference sequence). The CDR3 protein is CASSSGAYNEQFF. The CDR3 nucleotides read TGTGCCAGCAGCTCCGGGGCCTACAATGAGCAGTTCTTC.

A few counts support this clone. This rearrangement joins TRBV5-1 to TRBJ1-2; D not certain. With 0 bases removed from V and 11 bases from J, the gap between germline ends came to 17 bases. CDR3 length equals 14 residues. Germline loops: CDR1 SGHRS, CDR2 YFSETQ. The CDR3 bases are TGCGCCAGCAGCTTGGAAGGCCGGGGATCGATTTACACCTTC. This sequence encodes CASSLEGRGSIYTF.

The rearrangement uses TRBV7-9 and TRBJ2-3; 7 nucleotides match TRBD2. Germline-derived CDR1 and CDR2 are SEHNR and FQNEAQ (reference sequence). The ends lost 0 bases at V and 0 bases at J; junction bases unmatched: 3. This CDR3 has 16 amino acids. CDR3 loop: CASSLAFSGSTDTQYF. DNA of the CDR3: TGTGCCAGCAGCTTAGCGTTTAGCGGGAGCACAGATACGCAGTATTTT.

The rearrangement links TRBV18 to TRBJ2-2, with D uncertain. CDR3 length: 14 amino acids. Trimming took 4 bases from V and 0 from J, leaving 6 bases between them. Per germline, CDR1 KGHSH and CDR2 LQKENI. The CDR3 protein is CASSLPANTGELFF. The DNA for the CDR3 is TGTGCCAGCTCACTGCCGGCGAACACCGGGGAGCTGTTTTTT.

The chain links TRBV6-5 to TRBJ1-3; 9 bases match TRBD1. The end of the DNA fits TRBJ2-2 better, so the J call may be wrong. This CDR3 contains 13 residues. From germline, CDR1 is MNHEY and CDR2 SVGAGI. The CDR3 coding sequence is TGTGCCAGCAATACAGGGGGCCACGGGGAGCTGTTTTTT. This sequence encodes CASNTGGHGELFF.

This CDR3 reads CASKIQGANEKLFF. The CDR3 DNA reads TGTGCCAGTAAAATACAGGGGGCTAATGAAAAACTGTTTTTT. The genes are TRBV19 and TRBJ1-4; 8 nucleotides agree with TRBD1. The V and J ends lost 7 bases and 3 bases, in that order; junction bases with no gene match: 4. Looked up from germline, CDR1 is LNHDA and CDR2 is SQIVND (reference sequence). The CDR3 runs 14 residues.

The rearrangement joins TRBV5-4 to TRBJ2-3; 7 bases agree with TRBD2. With 1 base clipped from V and 4 bases from J, the junction kept 3 bases outside the gene matches. Germline CDR1 SGHNT, CDR2 YYREEE (reference sequence). The CDR3 sequence is 14 residues long. CDR3 nucleotide sequence: TGTGCCAGCAGCTTGAATGGGGGGGCAGATACGCAGTATTTT. Translating gives CASSLNGGADTQYF.

In regard to this clone: At the DNA level, this CDR3 is encoded by other sequences in the same sample as well. CDR3 loop: CASSLSGGYEQYF. Here the CDR3 DNA reads TGTGCCAGCAGCTTATCCGGAGGTTACGAGCAGTACTTC. The V gene is TRBV7-9, the J gene TRBJ2-7; the D gene is possibly TRBD2 (5 bases). V shed 2 bases and J shed 4 bases, with 9 bases lying between them. Per germline, CDR1 SEHNR and CDR2 FQNEAQ (reference sequence). CDR3 length: 13 amino acids.

This rearrangement joins TRBV6-1 to TRBJ2-7; D gene unclear. V was clipped by 6 bases and J by 0 bases, with 15 bases between them. This CDR3 comprises 15 residues. The germline V gene encodes CDR1 MNHNS and CDR2 SASEGT. The CDR3 nucleotides are TGTGCCAGCAGAAGGTCAGCACTAAGCTCCTACGAGCAGTACTTC. This gives the protein CASRRSALSSYEQYF.

V gene TRBV15 combines with J gene TRBJ1-4; 9 nucleotides match TRBD1. V was pared by 1 base and J by 3 bases, with 6 bases of the junction left unmatched. The germline CDR1 and CDR2 sequences are LNHNV and YYDKDF (reference sequence). This CDR3 comprises 17 residues. The DNA of the CDR3 is TGTGCCACCAGCAGAGTAGGGACAGGGATGTCTAATGAAAAACTGTTTTTT. Its translation: CATSRVGTGMSNEKLFF. The whole variable domain, remainder taken from reference TRBV15 and TRBJ1-4, is DAMVIQNPRYQVTQFGKPVTLSCSQTLNHNVMYWYQQKSSQAPKLLFHYYDKDFNNEADTPDNFQSRRPNTSFCFLDIRSPGLGDTAMYLCATSRVGTGMSNEKLFFGSGTQLSVL.

The CDR3 loop reads CASSSEGSGGRYTGELFF. CDR3 nucleotide sequence: TGTGCCAGCAGCTCCGAGGGTAGCGGGGGTCGATACACCGGGGAGCTGTTTTTT. V usage is TRBV5-6 and J usage is TRBJ2-2, with 9 positions matching TRBD2. The V and J ends lost 3 bases and 3 bases, in that order; junction bases with no gene match: 12. The CDR3 is 18 amino acids. The germline V gene has CDR1 SGHDT and CDR2 YYEEEE.